These 17 T cell receptor beta chains share one sample of origin, sequenced in a study of control samples from healthy donors and cancer patients. Clones were read by immunoSEQ multiplex PCR, and TCRdb kept only the in-frame ones, dropping some. Among about 51,000 clones listed, around nine tenths were seen once. The sample consisted of PBMCs. These receptors were obtained from a man aged 50 to 60 with head and neck cancer.

The V gene is TRBV7-3, the J gene TRBJ2-2; D is perhaps TRBD2 (6 bases). Between the trimmed V and J ends, which lost 3 bases and 5 bases, there was a span of 13 bases. CDR1 is SGHTA, CDR2 FQGTGA, per germline. The CDR3 length is 15 residues. The CDR3 DNA reads as TGTGCCAGCAGCTTCCGGCAGGGAGGTACCGGGGAGCTGTTTTTT. Amino acids: CASSFRQGGTGELFF.

The chain employs TRBV7-3 and TRBJ1-5; 11 bases agree with TRBD1. V shed 5 bases, J shed 6 bases, and the junction held 21 bases outside the gene matches. This CDR3 is built from 20 residues. Germline V CDR1 and CDR2: SGHTA, FQGTGA. Written as DNA, the CDR3 is TGTGCCAGCAGCGACGCCCCGGAACTCCGGACAGGGGGCCAGGTTCAGCCCCAGCATTTT. It encodes CASSDAPELRTGGQVQPQHF. The entire variable domain, with the rest obtained from reference TRBV7-3 and TRBJ1-5, is as follows: GAGVSQTPSNKVTEKGKYVELRCDPISGHTALYWYRQSLGQGPEFLIYFQGTGAADDSGLPNDRFFAVRPEGSVSTLKIQRTERGDSAVYLCASSDAPELRTGGQVQPQHFGDGTRLSIL.

The genes are TRBV2 and TRBJ2-3, with a weak D call TRBD1 (6 bases). The germline V gene has CDR1 SNHLY and CDR2 FYNNEI. CDR3 length equals 15 residues. The germline V and J ends were trimmed by 6 bases and 4 bases, with 17 bases remaining between them. The CDR3 DNA reads as TGTGCCAGCAGGGAACACAGGGTCCGGTCAGATACGCAGTATTTT. Protein sequence: CASREHRVRSDTQYF.

The chain joins TRBV7-3 to TRBJ2-5; TRBD2 agrees at 11 bases. Looked up from germline, CDR1 is SGHTA and CDR2 is FQGTGA. V lost 1 base, J lost 7 bases, and 8 bases stayed unmatched. This CDR3 has 16 residues. Written as DNA, the CDR3 is TGTGCCAGCAGCTTAATGCCTAGCGGGGGGCAGGGGACCCAGTACTTC. Encoded protein: CASSLMPSGGQGTQYF. Filled out from reference TRBV7-3 and TRBJ2-5, the complete variable domain reads GAGVSQTPSNKVTEKGKYVELRCDPISGHTALYWYRQSLGQGPEFLIYFQGTGAADDSGLPNDRFFAVRPEGSVSTLKIQRTERGDSAVYLCASSLMPSGGQGTQYFGPGTRLLVL.

This sequence joins TRBV5-4 and TRBJ1-2, with D tentatively TRBD1 (6 bases). Trimming removed 7 bases at V and 4 bases at J, with 17 bases between. Looked up from germline, CDR1 is SGHNT and CDR2 is YYREEE (reference sequence). The CDR3 is 14 residues long. The CDR3 sequence is CASRRIGTSYGYTF. CDR3 nucleotides: TGTGCCAGCCGACGGATAGGGACAAGCTATGGCTACACCTTC.

The V gene is TRBV7-6, the J gene TRBJ2-2; D remains unclear. This CDR3 contains 13 residues. The ends were cut back, 1 base at V and 1 base at J, with 1 base in the middle. Germline V gene data show CDR1 as SGHVS and CDR2 as FNYEAQ. CDR3 in amino acids: CASSLENTGELFF. The CDR3, as DNA: TGTGCCAGCAGCTTAGAGAACACCGGGGAGCTGTTTTTT.

The genes are TRBV6-5 and TRBJ1-5; D possibly corresponds to TRBD1 (5 bases). The ends were cut back, 6 bases at V and 6 bases at J, with 18 bases in the middle. The CDR3 is 15 residues long. The V gene's germline CDR1 is MNHEY and CDR2 SVGAGI. This chain's CDR3 is CASSQATAGSQPQHF. CDR3 in DNA: TGTGCCAGCAGCCAGGCGACAGCGGGGAGTCAGCCCCAGCATTTT.

The genes are TRBV20-1 and TRBJ1-1; no definite D call. Germline CDR1 and CDR2: DFQATT and SNEGSKA (reference sequence). This CDR3 spans 11 amino acids. Trimming removed 5 bases from V and 6 bases from J, with 10 bases in between. In DNA form, the CDR3 reads TGCAGTGCTCAACGGCAGGCTGAAGCTTTCTTT. Translating gives CSAQRQAEAFF.

The chain uses TRBV5-1 and TRBJ2-2, with D perhaps being TRBD1 or TRBD2 (5 bases each). The germline V gene has CDR1 SGHRS and CDR2 YFSETQ. The CDR3 is made up of 13 amino acids. The V and J ends lost 4 bases and 6 bases respectively, with 10 bases between them. CDR3 nucleotides: TGCGCCAGCAGCCAGGGACCAGCCGGGGAGCTGTTTTTT. This codes for CASSQGPAGELFF.

The chain joins TRBV6-4 to TRBJ2-3; D uncertain. V was pared by 2 bases and J by 0 bases, with 6 bases between. Germline V gene sequence: CDR1 MRHNA, CDR2 SNTAGT. This CDR3 comprises 14 residues. DNA of the CDR3: TGTGCCAGCAGTGACAAGGATAGCACAGATACGCAGTATTTT. Translation: CASSDKDSTDTQYF.

The rearrangement joins TRBV6-4 to TRBJ1-2; possible D gene TRBD1, 5 bases. V lost 5 bases, J lost 1 base, and 8 bases lay in between. The CDR3 length is 13 residues. The germline gives CDR1 MRHNA, CDR2 SNTAGT. DNA for the CDR3: TGTGCCAGCAGTTCGACAGTTAACTATGGCTACACCTTC. It is translated as CASSSTVNYGYTF.

The rearrangement links TRBV11-1 to TRBJ2-7; D is unclear. This CDR3 has 11 residues. Germline CDR1 is SGHAT and CDR2 is FQDESV (reference sequence). V lost 5 bases, J lost 8 bases, and 10 bases lay in between. CDR3 DNA sequence: TGTGCCAGCAGCCTGGGCTTCAAGCAGTACTTC. Encoded protein: CASSLGFKQYF. Complete variable domain (other parts from reference TRBV11-1 and TRBJ2-7): EAEVAQSPRYKITEKSQAVAFWCDPISGHATLYWYRQILGQGPELLVQFQDESVVDDSQLPKDRFSAERLKGVDSTLKIQPAELGDSAMYLCASSLGFKQYFGPGTRLTVT.

The rearrangement joins TRBV3-1 (or the pseudogene TRBV3-2) to TRBJ1-4; 9 nucleotides match TRBD1. CDR3 size: 17 residues. J lost 8 bases, V lost 4 bases, and 14 bases had no gene match. Germline CDR1 LGHDT, CDR2 YNNKEL (reference sequence). CDR3 loop: CASSLQIWGQGWEKLFF. The CDR3 DNA reads TGTGCCAGCAGCCTACAAATATGGGGACAGGGTTGGGAAAAACTGTTTTTT.

This chain uses TRBV5-8 with TRBJ2-5; tentatively, D is TRBD1 (5 bases). Germline V gene sequence: CDR1 SGHTS, CDR2 YDEGEE. The CDR3 totals 16 residues. V lost 0 bases and J lost 5, with 17 bases in between. In nucleotides, the CDR3 is TGTGCCAGCAGCTTGGCCAGGGTAGCCCCGGCGGAGACCCAGTACTTC. It translates to CASSLARVAPAETQYF.

This clone ranks as large. The V call is TRBV27, the J call TRBJ1-4; D is ambiguous. This CDR3 comprises 14 residues. V was shortened by 0 bases and J by 5 bases, with 7 bases between the two germline ends. CDR1 and CDR2 (germline): MNHEY, SMNVEV (reference sequence). Written as DNA, the CDR3 is TGTGCCAGCAGTTTATCCGTAGGGAATGAAAAACTGTTTTTT. This gives the protein CASSLSVGNEKLFF. Looking up the rest from reference TRBV27 and TRBJ1-4 gives the full variable domain: EAQVTQNPRYLITVTGKKLTVTCSQNMNHEYMSWYRQDPGLGLRQIYYSMNVEVTDKGDVPEGYKVSRKEKRNFPLILESPSPNQTSLYFCASSLSVGNEKLFFGSGTQLSVL.

The V call is TRBV28, the J call TRBJ1-5; perhaps TRBD1 as D (5 bases). The length of the CDR3 is 17 residues. V gave up 3 bases and J gave up 2 bases, with 17 bases separating them. Looked up from germline, CDR1 is MDHEN and CDR2 is SYDVKM. CDR3 region: CASSFFGQGERNQPQHF. CDR3 bases: TGTGCCAGCAGTTTTTTCGGGCAGGGAGAACGCAATCAGCCCCAGCATTTT.

The chain carries TRBV27 and TRBJ2-3; D is possibly TRBD1 (6 bases). V lost 6 bases, J lost 0 bases, and 13 bases lay in between. Germline loops: CDR1 MNHEY, CDR2 SMNVEV (reference sequence). The CDR3 has 15 amino acids. In DNA, the CDR3 is TGTGCCAGCAGCCTCGGACAGCTCAGCACAGATACGCAGTATTTT. Encoded protein: CASSLGQLSTDTQYF.